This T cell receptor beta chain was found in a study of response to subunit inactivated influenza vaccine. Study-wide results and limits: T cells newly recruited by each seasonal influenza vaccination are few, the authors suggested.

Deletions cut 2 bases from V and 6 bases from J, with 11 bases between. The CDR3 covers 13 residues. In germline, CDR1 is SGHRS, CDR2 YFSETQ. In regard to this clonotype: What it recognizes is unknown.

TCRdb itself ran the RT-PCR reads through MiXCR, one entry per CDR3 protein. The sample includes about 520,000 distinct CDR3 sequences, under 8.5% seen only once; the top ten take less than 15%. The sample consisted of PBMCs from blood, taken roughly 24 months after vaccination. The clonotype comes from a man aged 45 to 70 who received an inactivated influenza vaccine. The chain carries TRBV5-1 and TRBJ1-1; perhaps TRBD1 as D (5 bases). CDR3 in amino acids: CASSFVGGPEAFF. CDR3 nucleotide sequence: TGCGCCAGCAGCTTTGTGGGGGGACCTGAAGCTTTCTTT.